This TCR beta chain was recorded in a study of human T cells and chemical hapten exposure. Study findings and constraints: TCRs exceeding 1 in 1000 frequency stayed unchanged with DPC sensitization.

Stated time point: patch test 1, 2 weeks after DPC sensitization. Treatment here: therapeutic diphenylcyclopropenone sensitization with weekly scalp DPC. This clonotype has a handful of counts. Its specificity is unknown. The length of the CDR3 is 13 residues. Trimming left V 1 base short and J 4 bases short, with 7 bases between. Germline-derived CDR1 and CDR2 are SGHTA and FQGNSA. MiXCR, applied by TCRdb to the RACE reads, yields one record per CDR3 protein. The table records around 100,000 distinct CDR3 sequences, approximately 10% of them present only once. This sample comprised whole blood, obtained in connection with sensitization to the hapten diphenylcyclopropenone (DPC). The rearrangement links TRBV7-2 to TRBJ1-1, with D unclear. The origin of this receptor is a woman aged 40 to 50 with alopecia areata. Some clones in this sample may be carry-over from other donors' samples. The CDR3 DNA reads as TGTGCCAGCAGCTTAGACGGAGGCACTGAAGCTTTCTTT. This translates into CASSLDGGTEAFF.